These 2 T cell receptor beta chains originate from one sample sequenced in a study of shared clonotypes between healthy human individuals. Clones were read by immunoSEQ multiplex PCR, and TCRdb kept only the in-frame ones, dropping some. The table lists approximately 500,000 clones, almost 80% of them singletons. Sequencing was done on a sample of PBMCs. The receptor set was obtained from a woman aged 40 to 55 in good health. Some clones in this sample may be carry-over from other donors' samples.

CDR3: CASSQSGNQPQHF. The CDR3 nucleotides read TGTGCCAGCAGCCAAAGTGGCAATCAGCCCCAGCATTTT. V and J are TRBV11-2 and TRBJ1-5; no reliable D call. V dropped 5 bases and J dropped 2 bases, with 7 bases sitting between them. Germline V lookup: CDR1 SGHAT, CDR2 FQNNGV. The CDR3 extends over 13 amino acids.

This chain connects TRBV27 to TRBJ1-6; 7 bases agree with TRBD1. The CDR3 has 14 amino acids. In germline, CDR1 is MNHEY, CDR2 SMNVEV (reference sequence). J gave up 5 bases and V 4 bases, and 2 bases lay outside the gene matches. In DNA, the CDR3 is TGTGCCAGCAGTTGGAGGGGGCATAATTCACCCCTCCACTTT. This gives the protein CASSWRGHNSPLHF.